The 30 T cell receptor beta chains listed next were all sequenced from one sample in a study of T cell repertoires in cytomegalovirus infection. TCRdb processed the reads anew with MiXCR; each CDR3 protein has one entry. The sample yields around 260,000 distinct CDR3 sequences, 9.1% seen once. Sequencing was performed on PBMCs. These receptors originate from a human donor in good health (CMV status not recorded). Some clones in this sample may be carry-over from other donors' samples.

This clonotype was seen repeatedly, ten times or more. The chain carries TRBV6-1 and TRBJ1-1, with 8 bases that match TRBD1. Germline assignment: CDR1 MNHNS and CDR2 SASEGT. This CDR3 is 15 amino acids long. The V segment lost 3 bases and the J segment 0 bases; nucleotides outside the gene matches: 3. The CDR3 DNA is TGTGCCAGCAGTGACCGGACAGGGTTGAACACTGAAGCTTTCTTT. It encodes CASSDRTGLNTEAFF.

This sequence joins TRBV28 and TRBJ2-7, with D tentatively TRBD1 (5 bases). V lost 3 bases, J lost 4 bases, and 7 bases lay in between. The CDR3 is 12 amino acids. Per germline, CDR1 MDHEN and CDR2 SYDVKM. CDR3 loop: CASSFGAYEQYF. CDR3 nucleotides: TGTGCCAGCAGTTTTGGGGCATACGAGCAGTACTTC.

In its sample, this clonotype was seen many times. V and J are TRBV7-2 and TRBJ2-2; either TRBD1 or TRBD2 may supply D (5 bases each). Germline CDR1 and CDR2: SGHTA and FQGNSA. The CDR3 spans 17 residues. Trimming took off 5 bases at V and 0 bases at J, with 16 bases between the two ends. CDR3 nucleotide sequence: TGTGCCAGCAGCAGGCCAACCGGGACCGCGAACACCGGGGAGCTGTTTTTT. Protein sequence: CASSRPTGTANTGELFF.

This clonotype appeared many times. The rearrangement links TRBV20-1 to TRBJ2-7; 11 positions match TRBD1. Looked up from germline, CDR1 is DFQATT and CDR2 is SNEGSKA (reference sequence). The V segment lost 5 bases and the J segment 3 bases; nucleotides outside the gene matches: 6. The CDR3 covers 14 residues. Written as DNA, the CDR3 is TGCAGTGCTGGCCTTGGGACAGGGGGCTACGAGCAGTACTTC. Residues: CSAGLGTGGYEQYF.

This clonotype was detected only a few times. The CDR3 DNA is TGTGCCTGGAGTCCTCAGGGATACCAGCCCCAGCATTTT. Protein: CAWSPQGYQPQHF. V gene TRBV30 combines with J gene TRBJ1-5, with D perhaps matching TRBD1 (5 bases). CDR1 GTSNPN and CDR2 SVGIG come from the germline V gene (reference sequence). V dropped 2 bases and J dropped 7 bases, with 12 bases sitting between them. The CDR3 is 13 residues long.

The gene calls are TRBV6-2 or TRBV6-3 and TRBJ2-3; 7 nucleotides agree with TRBD1. The V and J ends lost 7 bases and 2 bases, in that order; junction bases with no gene match: 3. Germline V gene sequence: CDR1 MNHEY, CDR2 SVGEGT. The CDR3 sequence is 13 residues long. CDR3 amino acids: CASNDRATDTQYF. CDR3 sequence (DNA): TGTGCCAGCAACGACAGGGCCACAGATACGCAGTATTTT.

The V gene is TRBV19, the J gene TRBJ2-7; D call uncertain. This CDR3 has 14 amino acids. Germline CDR1 and CDR2: LNHDA and SQIVND (reference sequence). V was cut by 3 bases and J by 2 bases, with 11 bases left in between. CDR3 protein: CASSILNRAYEQYF. Here the CDR3 DNA reads TGTGCCAGTAGTATTTTGAACCGAGCCTACGAGCAGTACTTC. The full variable domain, rest sourced from reference TRBV19 and TRBJ2-7, is DGGITQSPKYLFRKEGQNVTLSCEQNLNHDAMYWYRQDPGQGLRLIYYSQIVNDFQKGDIAEGYSVSREKKESFPLTVTSAQKNPTAFYLCASSILNRAYEQYFGPGTRLTVT.

In its sample, this clonotype was seen a few times. V and J are TRBV12-3 or TRBV12-4 and TRBJ2-3; 7 nucleotides align to TRBD2. This CDR3 is 15 amino acids long. The V and J ends lost 5 bases and 2 bases, in that order; junction bases with no gene match: 7. CDR3 in DNA: TGTGCCAGCAGTCAAGCGGGGCGAGACACAGATACGCAGTATTTT. Amino acids: CASSQAGRDTDTQYF.

This clonotype has just one count. The gene calls are TRBV27 and TRBJ1-5; tentative D call: TRBD1 (5 bases). The germline CDR1 and CDR2 sequences are MNHEY and SMNVEV (reference sequence). V lost 8 bases and J lost 1, with 24 bases in between. The CDR3 is 18 residues long. Written as DNA, the CDR3 is TGTGCCAGCGCCGTGGTAAATCCGGGGCCACGGAGCAATCAGCCCCAGCATTTT. Amino acids: CASAVVNPGPRSNQPQHF.

This clonotype came up a few times. This sequence joins TRBV30 and TRBJ1-1; D ambiguous. With 4 bases removed from V and 7 bases from J, the gap between germline ends came to 13 bases. This CDR3 spans 12 amino acids. Looked up from germline, CDR1 is GTSNPN and CDR2 is SVGIG (reference sequence). The chain's CDR3 is CAWKRSSGEAFF. In DNA form, the CDR3 reads TGTGCCTGGAAGAGGTCCTCAGGTGAAGCTTTCTTT.

This clonotype has ten or more counts. The V gene is TRBV7-7, the J gene TRBJ2-5; D uncertain. The CDR3 sequence is 16 residues long. The germline V and J ends were trimmed by 1 base and 2 bases, with 14 bases remaining between them. Germline loops: CDR1 SSHAT, CDR2 FNYEAQ (reference sequence). The CDR3 reads CASSLGSAGQQETQYF. In DNA, the CDR3 is TGTGCCAGCAGCTTAGGTTCGGCCGGCCAGCAAGAGACCCAGTACTTC.

The chain joins TRBV4-1 to TRBJ2-1, with a tentative D call TRBD1 (6 bases). Trimming shortened V by 4 bases and J by 5 bases, and 21 bases separated the two germline ends. Germline V gene sequence: CDR1 MGHRA, CDR2 YSYEKL. The CDR3 is 17 amino acids. CDR3 DNA: TGCGCCAGCAGCCCCTCAGGACAGACAAACGCTCACAATGAGCAGTTCTTC. Its translation: CASSPSGQTNAHNEQFF.

At least ten counts were recorded for this clonotype. The rearrangement links TRBV7-2 to TRBJ2-1; 12 bases agree with TRBD2. Trimming at V came to 4 bases and at J to 5 bases, leaving 6 bases not matched to a gene. The V gene's germline CDR1 is SGHTA and CDR2 FQGNSA. This CDR3 is 16 amino acids long. The CDR3 loop reads CASSSQLAGGDNEQFF. CDR3 sequence (DNA): TGTGCCAGCAGCTCCCAACTAGCGGGGGGCGACAATGAGCAGTTCTTC. Variable domain in full (rest from reference TRBV7-2 and TRBJ2-1): GAGVSQSPSNKVTEKGKDVELRCDPISGHTALYWYRQSLGQGLEFLIYFQGNSAPDKSGLPSDRFSAERTGGSVSTLTIQRTQQEDSAVYLCASSSQLAGGDNEQFFGPGTRLTVL.

This clonotype came up many times. This chain links TRBV7-2 with TRBJ1-5, with a possible D match to TRBD1 (6 bases). Germline CDR1 reads SGHTA; CDR2 reads FQGNSA. The CDR3 contains 15 residues. The germline V and J ends were trimmed by 7 bases and 1 base, with 14 bases remaining between them. The CDR3 sequence: CASNIRGDSNQPQHF. DNA for the CDR3: TGTGCCAGCAATATAAGGGGGGACAGCAATCAGCCCCAGCATTTT.

This clonotype has ten or more counts. The chain is built from TRBV7-3 and TRBJ2-3, with D possibly matching TRBD1 (7 bases). This CDR3 contains 15 residues. The V end lost 5 bases, the J end lost 8 bases, and 20 bases lay between the germline ends. The germline gives CDR1 SGHTA, CDR2 FQGTGA. In nucleotides, the CDR3 is TGTGCCAGCAGCCCGGAGGGGGCGCTAGCCGGTACGCAGTATTTT. Translated: CASSPEGALAGTQYF.

This clonotype was seen at least ten times. The gene calls are TRBV5-6 and TRBJ1-2; a weak D match, TRBD1 (5 bases). Germline V gives CDR1 SGHDT, CDR2 YYEEEE. V shed 2 bases and J shed 6 bases, with 14 bases lying between them. The CDR3 sequence is 14 residues long. CDR3 bases: TGTGCCAGCAGCTTTGGGGCCAGGATGGATGGCTACACCTTC. Translation: CASSFGARMDGYTF.

The chain has TRBV5-6 and TRBJ2-3; D may be TRBD1 (6 bases). The length of the CDR3 is 14 residues. Germline values: CDR1 SGHDT, CDR2 YYEEEE. V lost 3 bases and J lost 6, with 14 bases in between. CDR3 nucleotides: TGTGCCAGCAGCTGGGGCCACAGGGCGGATACGCAGTATTTT. It yields the protein CASSWGHRADTQYF.

In this sample, this clonotype turned up a few times. The CDR3, as DNA: TGTGCCAGCAGCCGCCTCTCTGGGGCCAACGTCCTGACTTTC. Its protein is CASSRLSGANVLTF. The chain combines TRBV6-2 or TRBV6-3 with TRBJ2-6; D uncertain. From germline, CDR1 is MNHEY and CDR2 SVGEGT. The germline V and J ends were trimmed by 6 bases and 0 bases, with 6 bases remaining between them. This CDR3 is 14 amino acids long.

This clonotype was recorded a few times. The V and J genes are TRBV20-1 and TRBJ1-2, with 9 bases fitting TRBD1. Germline V gives CDR1 DFQATT, CDR2 SNEGSKA (reference sequence). J was trimmed by 7 bases and V by 3 bases; bases with no gene match: 6. This CDR3 contains 13 residues. The CDR3 region has the DNA TGCAGTGCTAGTATGCGGGACAGGGTTGGCTACACCTTC. Its translation is CSASMRDRVGYTF.

The CDR3 DNA is TGTGCCAGCAGTGTGGCAGCTAACTATGGCTACACCTTC. The encoded protein is CASSVAANYGYTF. The rearrangement joins TRBV2 to TRBJ1-2; unclear D gene. V lost 4 bases, J lost 0 bases, and 6 bases lay in between. CDR3 length equals 13 residues. CDR1 and CDR2 from the germline V gene are SNHLY and FYNNEI.

This clonotype was observed at least ten times. The chain joins TRBV7-2 to TRBJ1-4; D may be TRBD1 (5 bases). Germline CDR1 SGHTA, CDR2 FQGNSA. The CDR3 loop spans 13 amino acids. The V and J ends lost 8 bases and 3 bases respectively, with 10 bases between them. The CDR3 region has the DNA TGTGCCAGCGCCACGGGGCCTAATGAAAAACTGTTTTTT. It yields the protein CASATGPNEKLFF.

This clonotype occurred a few times. The J gene is TRBJ2-3, the V gene TRBV20-1, with TRBD2 identical over 7 bases. Trimming at V came to 1 base and at J to 7 bases, leaving 5 bases not matched to a gene. The length of the CDR3 is 13 residues. The germline V gene encodes CDR1 DFQATT and CDR2 SNEGSKA (reference sequence). CDR3 sequence (DNA): TGCAGTGCTAGAGCCAGCGGGGCGAATACGCAGTATTTT. It codes for CSARASGANTQYF.

The chain has TRBV20-1 and TRBJ1-1; TRBD1 might be the D (6 bases). From germline, CDR1 is DFQATT and CDR2 SNEGSKA (reference sequence). The CDR3 loop spans 12 amino acids. V dropped 3 bases and J dropped 12 bases, with 17 bases sitting between them. The CDR3 loop is CSASDSGRGSFF. Written as DNA, the CDR3 is TGCAGTGCTAGCGACAGCGGAAGGGGGTCTTTCTTT.

This clonotype came up many times. CDR3 sequence reads: CASSPGSHRTDTQYF. In DNA form, the CDR3 reads TGTGCCAGCAGCCCCGGCAGCCACCGCACAGATACGCAGTATTTT. The chain links TRBV7-2 to TRBJ2-3, with D unresolved. Germline V gives CDR1 SGHTA, CDR2 FQGNSA. The CDR3 is made up of 15 amino acids. V shed 5 bases and J shed 1 base, with 13 bases lying between them. Supplemented by reference TRBV7-2 and TRBJ2-3, the full variable domain reads GAGVSQSPSNKVTEKGKDVELRCDPISGHTALYWYRQSLGQGLEFLIYFQGNSAPDKSGLPSDRFSAERTGGSVSTLTIQRTQQEDSAVYLCASSPGSHRTDTQYFGPGTRLTVL.

There are a few counts of this clonotype. The CDR3 here is CASSLALGLALNEQFF. The DNA for the CDR3 is TGTGCCAGCAGCTTGGCCCTCGGACTAGCGCTTAATGAGCAGTTCTTC. The chain links TRBV5-4 to TRBJ2-1, with 9 bases fitting TRBD2. The length of the CDR3 is 16 residues. Germline values: CDR1 SGHNT, CDR2 YYREEE (reference sequence). The trim removed 0 bases at V and 7 bases at J, leaving 8 bases unmatched. Based on the CDR3 plus reference TRBV5-4 and TRBJ2-1, the full variable domain is ETGVTQSPTHLIKTRGQQVTLRCSSQSGHNTVSWYQQALGQGPQFIFQYYREEENGRGNFPPRFSGLQFPNYSSELNVNALELDDSALYLCASSLALGLALNEQFFGPGTRLTVL.

This clonotype was found many times. The chain combines TRBV7-2 with TRBJ2-5, with TRBD1 matching over 9 bases. Germline trimming cut 4 bases from V and 2 bases from J; bases unmatched to any gene: 8. The CDR3 totals 16 residues. Germline-derived CDR1 and CDR2 are SGHTA and FQGNSA. Written as DNA, the CDR3 is TGTGCCAGCAGCTCAACATTCGGACAGGGGCAAGAGACCCAGTACTTC. Translation: CASSSTFGQGQETQYF. The variable domain in full, completed from reference TRBV7-2 and TRBJ2-5, reads GAGVSQSPSNKVTEKGKDVELRCDPISGHTALYWYRQSLGQGLEFLIYFQGNSAPDKSGLPSDRFSAERTGGSVSTLTIQRTQQEDSAVYLCASSSTFGQGQETQYFGPGTRLLVL.

The chain joins TRBV11-2 to TRBJ1-1; TRBD1 agrees at 8 bases. Looked up from germline, CDR1 is SGHAT and CDR2 is FQNNGV. This CDR3 has 13 amino acids. After removal of 8 bases from V and 6 bases from J, the junction contained 8 bases not matched to a gene. The CDR3 sequence is CASGTGRLAEAFF. CDR3 sequence (DNA): TGTGCCAGCGGGACAGGTCGTCTGGCTGAAGCTTTCTTT.

This clonotype was counted many times. The J gene is TRBJ1-1, the V gene TRBV12-3 or TRBV12-4; weak D call: TRBD1 (5 bases). The V and J ends lost 6 bases and 5 bases respectively, with 7 bases between them. This CDR3 region has 11 residues. The DNA for the CDR3 is TGTGCCAGCAGGGCAGGGACTGAAGCTTTCTTT. Translation gives CASRAGTEAFF.

This clonotype appeared many times. This chain joins TRBV7-9 and TRBJ2-3, with D maybe TRBD1 (7 bases). V was clipped by 5 bases and J by 9 bases, with 12 bases between them. The germline CDR1 and CDR2 sequences are SEHNR and FQNEAQ (reference sequence). This CDR3 comprises 12 residues. CDR3 DNA sequence: TGTGCCAGCAGCGCGGGACAGACAACGCAGTATTTT. Its translation: CASSAGQTTQYF.

The rearrangement joins TRBV2 to TRBJ2-1; possibly TRBD2 for D (5 bases). Germline lookup yields CDR1 SNHLY and CDR2 FYNNEI. V lost 0 bases to trimming and J lost 2 bases, with 11 bases between them. This CDR3 region has 16 residues. CDR3: CASSEALAIPYNEQFF. In DNA form, the CDR3 reads TGTGCCAGCAGTGAAGCGCTAGCAATCCCCTACAATGAGCAGTTCTTC.